Shown below are 30 T cell receptor beta chains from a single sample sequenced in a study of blood T cells in healthy people across ages. It was with a sample-barcoded 5' primer and a J-beta primer mix that a second PCR of roughly 6 to 12 cycles was run. TCRdb reprocessed the 5' RACE reads with MiXCR, giving one entry per CDR3 protein. Seen here are about 730,000 distinct CDR3 sequences, roughly two fifths observed once, and the top ten hold about 20%. Sequenced sample: blood. The source of these receptors is a woman aged 60-75 years in good health.

The table lists this clonotype with many counts. This CDR3 is CASSHTERSYEQYF. CDR3 coding DNA: TGTGCCAGCAGCCATACAGAGAGATCCTACGAGCAGTACTTC. The gene calls are TRBV3-1 and TRBJ2-7; no firm D call. V lost 3 bases to trimming and J lost 1 base, with 10 bases between them. CDR1 and CDR2 (germline): LGHDT, YNNKEL (reference sequence). This CDR3 contains 14 residues.

DNA of the CDR3: TGTGCCAGCAGTGAAGGCCCGGGAAATTCACCCCTCCACTTT. It translates to CASSEGPGNSPLHF. The chain carries TRBV6-1 and TRBJ1-6; D is unresolved. The V end lost 1 base, the J end lost 7 bases, and 8 bases lay between the germline ends. Looked up from germline, CDR1 is MNHNS and CDR2 is SASEGT. The CDR3 covers 14 residues.

The chain employs TRBV5-1 and TRBJ2-1; possible D gene TRBD2, 6 bases. V was pared by 2 bases and J by 9 bases, with 15 bases between. CDR1 and CDR2 (germline): SGHRS, YFSETQ. The CDR3 runs to 14 residues. In DNA, the CDR3 is TGCGCCAGCAGCTTTCCGGGAGCTTGGTCTGAGCAGTTCTTC. It translates to CASSFPGAWSEQFF.

The genes are TRBV20-1 and TRBJ2-7; TRBD1 agrees at 9 bases. Germline-derived CDR1 and CDR2 are DFQATT and SNEGSKA (reference sequence). Germline trimming cut 0 bases from V and 4 bases from J; bases unmatched to any gene: 13. CDR3 length equals 17 residues. As DNA, the CDR3 is TGCAGTGCTAGAGATTTGGGCCCCGGACAGGGGAAATACGAGCAGTACTTC. It yields the protein CSARDLGPGQGKYEQYF.

In this sample, this clonotype turned up a few times. The chain has TRBV27 and TRBJ1-4; 9 nucleotides line up with TRBD1. Germline CDR1 and CDR2: MNHEY and SMNVEV (reference sequence). With V trimmed by 8 bases and J by 8 bases, 15 bases remained unmatched. This CDR3 is built from 16 residues. CDR3 sequence: CASQDRGVGGPEKLFF. The CDR3 DNA reads TGTGCCAGCCAGGACAGGGGAGTTGGCGGACCCGAAAAACTGTTTTTT.

Of note for this clonotype: Compared with germline, one end of the junction differs, possibly owing to a read error. This sequence joins TRBV27 and TRBJ2-1; D is possibly TRBD1 (6 bases). The V gene's germline CDR1 is MNHEY and CDR2 SMNVEV (reference sequence). The CDR3 contains 16 residues. CDR3 DNA sequence: TGTGCCAGCAGTTTAAGACAGGTCCCGCATCGCAATGAGCAGCTCTTC. Its protein product is CASSLRQVPHRNEQLF.

The chain uses TRBV9 and TRBJ2-1; 11 nucleotides match TRBD2. The germline V gene has CDR1 SGDLS and CDR2 YYNGEE. The CDR3 consists of 16 residues. V shed 4 bases and J 10 bases; nucleotides not matched to a gene: 13. In DNA, the CDR3 is TGTGCCAGCAGCCTCCTGGGTAGCGGGAGGGCCGGGGAGCAGTTCTTC. Residues: CASSLLGSGRAGEQFF.

This clonotype was recorded a few times. V is TRBV6-6 and J is TRBJ1-3; unclear D gene. Looked up from germline, CDR1 is MNHNY and CDR2 is SVGAGI (reference sequence). The V and J ends lost 5 bases and 2 bases respectively, with 7 bases between them. The CDR3 has 13 amino acids. The CDR3 DNA reads as TGTGCCAGCAGTCGCGGTACTGGAAACACCATATATTTT. Translating it yields CASSRGTGNTIYF.

This clonotype has a handful of counts. The chain combines TRBV29-1 with TRBJ2-7, with a possible D match to TRBD1 (6 bases). Germline V gene lookup returns CDR1 SQVTM and CDR2 ANQGSEA. CDR3 length: 11 amino acids. V was cut by 4 bases and J by 10 bases, with 14 bases left in between. This CDR3 is CSVGVQGSQYF. The DNA of the CDR3 is TGCAGCGTTGGAGTACAGGGTAGTCAGTACTTC.

Only a few counts were recorded for this clonotype. The chain employs TRBV5-1 and TRBJ2-6; D might be TRBD1 (6 bases). This CDR3 comprises 17 residues. Germline V CDR1 and CDR2: SGHRS, YFSETQ. V was cut by 4 bases and J by 0 bases, with 14 bases left in between. CDR3 in DNA: TGCGCCAGCAGCGGGGGCCGGACCCTCTCTGGGGCCAACGTCCTGACTTTC. Amino acid sequence: CASSGGRTLSGANVLTF.

This clonotype was picked up a small number of times. The chain has TRBV4-3 and TRBJ2-3; TRBD2 matches at 11 bases. The germline V gene encodes CDR1 LGHNA and CDR2 YSLEER. The CDR3 spans 17 residues. V dropped 3 bases and J dropped 4; count of bases not matched to a gene: 9. CDR3 sequence: CASSQGLAGGRADTQYF. The CDR3 nucleotides are TGCGCCAGCAGCCAGGGGCTAGCGGGAGGACGCGCAGATACGCAGTATTTT.

As for this clonotype: This may come from a read error, since a much larger clone is one base off. The V and J genes are TRBV29-1 and TRBJ2-1; TRBD1 matches at 8 bases. The tail of the sequence fits TRBJ2-7 better, so the J call may be wrong. Germline V CDR1 and CDR2: SQVTM, ANQGSEA. This CDR3 contains 13 residues. CDR3 nucleotides: TGCGGCGCTATAAGACAGGGGACCTACGAGCAGTACTTC. This encodes CGAIRQGTYEQYF.

The chain carries TRBV9 and TRBJ2-1; D not certain. Trimming took off 0 bases at V and 0 bases at J, with 4 bases between the two ends. In germline, CDR1 is SGDLS, CDR2 YYNGEE. The CDR3 is 14 amino acids. CDR3 amino acids: CASSVVYSYNEQFF. CDR3 coding DNA: TGTGCCAGCAGCGTAGTTTACTCCTACAATGAGCAGTTCTTC. Complete variable domain (other parts from reference TRBV9 and TRBJ2-1): DSGVTQTPKHLITATGQRVTLRCSPRSGDLSVYWYQQSLDQGLQFLIQYYNGEERAKGNILERFSAQQFPDLHSELNLSSLELGDSALYFCASSVVYSYNEQFFGPGTRLTVL.

The V call is TRBV3-1, the J call TRBJ1-1, with unresolved D. Germline values: CDR1 LGHDT, CDR2 YNNKEL (reference sequence). V lost 1 base, J lost 6 bases, and 6 bases lay in between. This CDR3 has 12 residues. CDR3 DNA: TGTGCCAGCAGCCAAGGACGGGCTGAAGCTTTCTTT. It translates to CASSQGRAEAFF.

V usage is TRBV28 and J usage is TRBJ2-5; D may be TRBD1 or TRBD2 (5 bases each). CDR3 length equals 12 residues. The V and J ends lost 4 bases and 7 bases respectively, with 10 bases between them. Looked up from germline, CDR1 is MDHEN and CDR2 is SYDVKM. The DNA of the CDR3 is TGTGCCAGCAGTTGGGACCGTGGGACCCAGTACTTC. This sequence encodes CASSWDRGTQYF.

This clonotype was found many times. The chain uses TRBV5-1 and TRBJ2-5, with 9 bases identical to TRBD1. With 4 bases clipped from V and 4 bases from J, the junction kept 5 bases outside the gene matches. Germline CDR1 is SGHRS and CDR2 is YFSETQ. The CDR3 runs 14 residues. The CDR3 DNA is TGCGCCAGCAGCGGAGGGACAGGGATAGAGACCCAGTACTTC. It is translated as CASSGGTGIETQYF. Supplemented by reference TRBV5-1 and TRBJ2-5, the full variable domain reads KAGVTQTPRYLIKTRGQQVTLSCSPISGHRSVSWYQQTPGQGLQFLFEYFSETQRNKGNFPGRFSGRQFSNSRSEMNVSTLELGDSALYLCASSGGTGIETQYFGPGTRLLVL.

This clonotype was detected a few times. V usage is TRBV20-1 and J usage is TRBJ2-1; possibly TRBD2 for D (6 bases). CDR3 size: 13 residues. CDR1 is DFQATT, CDR2 SNEGSKA, per germline (reference sequence). CDR3 region: CSAAGSSYNEQFF. CDR3 DNA sequence: TGCAGCGCCGCCGGGAGCTCCTACAATGAGCAGTTCTTC.

This sequence joins TRBV7-9 and TRBJ2-3; 10 nucleotides agree with TRBD2. From germline, CDR1 is SEHNR and CDR2 FQNEAQ (reference sequence). V trimming: 9 bases; J trimming: 2 bases; junction bases outside the gene matches: 8. The CDR3 sequence is 15 residues long. As DNA, the CDR3 is TGTGCCAGTGGTACTACTAGCGGGATCACAGATACGCAGTATTTT. Its translation: CASGTTSGITDTQYF.

The chain joins TRBV5-1 to TRBJ2-4; 9 bases line up with TRBD2. CDR1 is SGHRS, CDR2 YFSETQ, per germline. This CDR3 region has 17 residues. J gave up 0 bases and V 7 bases, and 11 bases lay outside the gene matches. The CDR3 sequence: CASSSRGGTIAKNIQYF. For the CDR3, the DNA is TGCGCCAGCTCCTCGCGGGGGGGGACGATAGCCAAAAACATTCAGTACTTC.

This clonotype has at least ten counts. This rearrangement joins TRBV4-3 to TRBJ2-1, with 7 bases identical to TRBD2. CDR1 is LGHNA, CDR2 YSLEER, per germline. The trim removed 6 bases at V and 2 bases at J, leaving 7 bases unmatched. This CDR3 spans 15 amino acids. The CDR3 region is CASSRGAGAYNEQFF. CDR3 nucleotides: TGCGCCAGCAGTCGAGGCGCGGGGGCCTACAATGAGCAGTTCTTC.

This clonotype was found a few times. This chain connects TRBV15 to TRBJ1-2; D may be TRBD1 (6 bases). Per the germline V gene, CDR1 is LNHNV and CDR2 is YYDKDF (reference sequence). V lost 3 bases and J 8 bases, leaving 19 bases between the germline ends. CDR3 length: 15 amino acids. CDR3 in DNA: TGTGCCACCAGCAGTAACAGGGTGTCGGTGGAGGGCTACACCTTC. This encodes CATSSNRVSVEGYTF.

The chain combines TRBV6-2 or TRBV6-3 with TRBJ2-1; D call uncertain. CDR1 is MNHEY, CDR2 SVGEGT, per germline. The CDR3 covers 15 residues. Trimming removed 6 bases at V and 7 bases at J, with 19 bases between. The CDR3 bases are TGTGCCAGCAGAAGTTTAGGAGAACGTACGAATGAGCAGTTCTTC. It is translated as CASRSLGERTNEQFF.

This clonotype has more than one count but fewer than ten. Germline is not matched at one junction end, which may reflect a read error. The chain carries TRBV7-9 and TRBJ1-2; D possibly corresponds to TRBD1 (5 bases). CDR1 SEHNR and CDR2 FQNEAQ come from the germline V gene (reference sequence). The CDR3 runs 16 residues. CDR3 loop: CASGFQAQGLIYGYTF. The CDR3 DNA reads TGTGCCAGCGGCTTTCAGGCGCAGGGTCTAATTTATGGCTACACCTTC.

V usage is TRBV7-3 and J usage is TRBJ2-7; no clear D gene. The J call may be mistaken, given a closer DNA end match to TRBJ2-5. This CDR3 is built from 13 residues. CDR1 and CDR2 (germline): SGHTA, FQGTGA. This CDR3 is CASSFIIGETQYF. For the CDR3, the DNA is TGTGCCAGCAGCTTTATCATCGGGGAGACCCAGTACTTC.

This CDR3 reads CASSHLRDYNEQFF. CDR3 sequence (DNA): TGTGCCAGCAGCCACCTGAGGGACTACAATGAGCAGTTCTTC. This chain connects TRBV3-1 to TRBJ2-1; D possibly corresponds to TRBD2 (5 bases). This CDR3 region has 14 residues. CDR1 is LGHDT, CDR2 YNNKEL, per germline (reference sequence). The V gene lost 3 bases and the J gene lost 3 bases, with 9 bases spanning the gap.

The chain links TRBV4-2 to TRBJ2-6, with a possible D match to TRBD1 (6 bases). This CDR3 region has 19 residues. V gave up 2 bases and J gave up 0 bases, with 17 bases separating them. Germline values: CDR1 LGHNA, CDR2 YNFKEQ. Here the CDR3 reads CASSQRLQGFHSGANVLTF. In DNA, the CDR3 is TGTGCCAGCAGCCAACGCTTACAGGGTTTCCACTCTGGGGCCAACGTCCTGACTTTC.

V usage is TRBV27 and J usage is TRBJ1-5; TRBD1 matches 10 bases. The CDR3 has 15 amino acids. Germline-derived CDR1 and CDR2 are MNHEY and SMNVEV (reference sequence). The ends lost 5 bases at V and 9 bases at J; junction bases unmatched: 10. The CDR3 sequence: CASSRGQGDHRPQHF. The CDR3 DNA follows: TGTGCCAGCAGTCGAGGACAGGGGGACCATCGGCCCCAGCATTTT.

The chain combines TRBV28 with TRBJ1-2; the D gene is possibly TRBD1 (6 bases). The CDR3 has 16 residues. The V and J ends lost 6 bases and 5 bases respectively, with 22 bases between them. Germline CDR1 MDHEN, CDR2 SYDVKM. CDR3: CASSHLDLGGPYGYTF. CDR3 nucleotide sequence: TGTGCCAGCAGCCACCTTGATTTGGGGGGCCCGTATGGCTACACCTTC.

The V call is TRBV25-1, the J call TRBJ2-1, with a weak D call TRBD2 (6 bases). Per germline, CDR1 MGHDK and CDR2 SYGVNS. Trimming took 2 bases from V and 7 from J, leaving 15 bases between them. The CDR3 extends over 15 amino acids. CDR3 sequence reads: CASSEPPMGGNEQFF. DNA of the CDR3: TGTGCCAGCAGTGAACCCCCAATGGGGGGAAATGAGCAGTTCTTC.

This clonotype was seen a few times. This chain joins TRBV20-1 and TRBJ2-2; D remains ambiguous. The germline CDR1 and CDR2 sequences are DFQATT and SNEGSKA (reference sequence). Trimming cost V 4 bases and J 0 bases, with 9 bases left between them. This CDR3 is built from 14 residues. The CDR3 sequence is CSANVQPNTGELFF. In DNA, the CDR3 is TGCAGTGCTAATGTACAGCCGAACACCGGGGAGCTGTTTTTT.